This T cell receptor (beta chain) comes out of a study of blood T cell repertoires in COVID-19. Looking at the study overall: Sites in the United States, Italy and Spain provided acute and convalescent COVID-19 samples.

Produced via immunoSEQ multiplex PCR; TCRdb's table is partial and in-frame only. This table holds 100,000 to 150,000 clones, around four fifths found once. Germline CDR1 SGHAT, CDR2 FQNNGV. After removal of 3 bases from V and 2 bases from J, the junction contained 7 bases not matched to a gene. The CDR3 length is 16 residues. This chain uses TRBV11-2 with TRBJ1-5, with 7 bases identical to TRBD1. The sequencing sample was made of peripheral blood. The TCR sequence derives from a man aged 40-49 years with active or convalescent COVID-19. In DNA form, the CDR3 reads TGTGCCAGCAGCTTTGGAGGGGGCAAGGGCAATCAGCCCCAGCATTTT. This encodes CASSFGGGKGNQPQHF.